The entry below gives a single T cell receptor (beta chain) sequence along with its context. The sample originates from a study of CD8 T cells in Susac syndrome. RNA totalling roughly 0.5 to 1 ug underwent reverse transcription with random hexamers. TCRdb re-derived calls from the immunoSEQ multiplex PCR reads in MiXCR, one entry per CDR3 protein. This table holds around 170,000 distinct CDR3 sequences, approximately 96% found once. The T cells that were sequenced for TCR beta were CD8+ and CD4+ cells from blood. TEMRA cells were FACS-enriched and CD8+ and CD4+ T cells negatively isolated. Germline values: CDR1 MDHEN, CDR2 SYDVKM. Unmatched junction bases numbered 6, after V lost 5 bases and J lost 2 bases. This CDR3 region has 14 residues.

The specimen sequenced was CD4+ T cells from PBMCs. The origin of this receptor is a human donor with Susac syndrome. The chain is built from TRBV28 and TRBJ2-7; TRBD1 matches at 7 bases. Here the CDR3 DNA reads TGTGCCAGCAGTCCAGGGGGACCTCCCTACGAGCAGTACTTC. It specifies CASSPGGPPYEQYF. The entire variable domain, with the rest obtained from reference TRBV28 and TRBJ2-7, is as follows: DVKVTQSSRYLVKRTGEKVFLECVQDMDHENMFWYRQDPGLGLRLIYFSYDVKMKEKGDIPEGYSVSREKKERFSLILESASTNQTSMYLCASSPGGPPYEQYFGPGTRLTVT.